The 9 T cell receptor beta chains below were found in one sample sequenced in a study of post-analysis software for immune sequencing data. Overall study results and limits: Among about 5 TRBV segments more frequent in patients than controls were TRBV5-6, TRBV5-1 and TRBV20-1.

Unique molecular identifiers were present in the TCR beta cDNA libraries. TCRdb re-derived calls from the PCR reads in MiXCR, one entry per CDR3 protein. The repertoire has approximately 730,000 distinct CDR3 sequences, 25% to 30% of them found once; the top ten carry around 0.55%. The antigens these receptors bind are not known. The sequencing sample was made of blood. All receptors derive from a girl aged 5-17 years with multiple sclerosis.

The rearrangement links TRBV13 to TRBJ1-1; no clear D. The germline V gene has CDR1 PRHDT and CDR2 FYEKMQ (reference sequence). CDR3 size: 12 residues. V was shortened by 9 bases and J by 1 base, with 9 bases between the two germline ends. The CDR3 loop is CASVERNTEAFF. The CDR3 bases are TGTGCCAGTGTTGAACGGAACACTGAAGCTTTCTTT.

This clonotype was counted between two and nine times. V is TRBV7-8 and J is TRBJ2-7, with TRBD2 identical over 10 bases. CDR3 size: 15 residues. Trimming at V came to 3 bases and at J to 3 bases, leaving 5 bases not matched to a gene. Looked up from germline, CDR1 is SGHVS and CDR2 is FQNEAQ. CDR3 protein: CASSFGTSVHYEQYF. The CDR3, as DNA: TGTGCCAGCAGCTTCGGGACTAGCGTGCACTACGAGCAGTACTTC.

A word on this clonotype: One base away lies a much larger clone, so this may be a sequencing read error. V is TRBV29-1 and J is TRBJ2-7; D uncertain. The DNA end is more similar to TRBJ2-5, so the J call may be wrong. This CDR3 has 17 amino acids. Germline CDR1 SQVTM, CDR2 ANQGSEA. The CDR3 sequence is CSVEVFLRHGGAETQYF. The CDR3 DNA follows: TGCAGCGTTGAAGTATTTTTGAGGCACGGCGGAGCCGAGACCCAGTACTTC.

The chain joins TRBV6-5 to TRBJ1-1, with D perhaps matching TRBD1 (5 bases). V lost 0 bases to trimming and J lost 10 bases, with 9 bases between them. The CDR3 loop spans 12 amino acids. Germline V gene data show CDR1 as MNHEY and CDR2 as SVGAGI. CDR3 DNA: TGTGCCAGCAGTTACTCGGGGGGGGTAGCTTTCTTT. Residues: CASSYSGGVAFF.

This clonotype has more than one count but fewer than ten. The chain is built from TRBV24-1 and TRBJ2-1; 9 bases line up with TRBD2. Germline values: CDR1 KGHDR, CDR2 SFDVKD. Trimming cost V 2 bases and J 4 bases; bases outside gene matches: 2. The CDR3 is made up of 15 amino acids. CDR3 in amino acids: CATSDSGLAYNEQFF. CDR3 nucleotides: TGTGCCACCAGTGATTCGGGACTAGCTTACAATGAGCAGTTCTTC.

The V call is TRBV5-1, the J call TRBJ2-2; D may be TRBD1 or TRBD2 (5 bases each). Deletions cut 4 bases from V and 4 bases from J, with 17 bases between. The germline CDR1 and CDR2 sequences are SGHRS and YFSETQ. The CDR3 loop spans 16 amino acids. For the CDR3, the DNA is TGCGCCAGCAGCCAAACCGGGGCAGGGCCCACCGGGGAGCTGTTTTTT. Residues: CASSQTGAGPTGELFF.

The J gene is TRBJ1-5, the V gene TRBV6-1; 8 bases align to TRBD1. CDR1 and CDR2 from the germline V gene are MNHNS and SASEGT. V dropped 6 bases and J dropped 6; count of bases not matched to a gene: 10. There are 15 residues in the CDR3. The chain's CDR3 is CASSLQGGTFQPQHF. As DNA, the CDR3 is TGTGCCAGCAGCCTACAGGGGGGTACCTTTCAGCCCCAGCATTTT.

The sample holds many counts of this clonotype. The genes are TRBV20-1 and TRBJ2-5, with 9 bases fitting TRBD2. From germline, CDR1 is DFQATT and CDR2 SNEGSKA (reference sequence). Trimming removed 0 bases from V and 5 bases from J; junction bases left unmatched: 4. The length of the CDR3 is 14 residues. The CDR3 reads CSAREAGGWETQYF. As DNA, the CDR3 is TGCAGTGCTAGAGAAGCGGGAGGCTGGGAGACCCAGTACTTC.

The chain employs TRBV4-1 and TRBJ1-4; the D is unclear. Between the trimmed V and J ends, which lost 1 base and 8 bases, there was a span of 11 bases. Germline CDR1 reads MGHRA; CDR2 reads YSYEKL. CDR3 length equals 14 residues. The CDR3 loop is CASSQGTGREKLFF. CDR3 nucleotide sequence: TGCGCCAGCAGCCAAGGGACGGGGAGGGAAAAACTGTTTTTT.